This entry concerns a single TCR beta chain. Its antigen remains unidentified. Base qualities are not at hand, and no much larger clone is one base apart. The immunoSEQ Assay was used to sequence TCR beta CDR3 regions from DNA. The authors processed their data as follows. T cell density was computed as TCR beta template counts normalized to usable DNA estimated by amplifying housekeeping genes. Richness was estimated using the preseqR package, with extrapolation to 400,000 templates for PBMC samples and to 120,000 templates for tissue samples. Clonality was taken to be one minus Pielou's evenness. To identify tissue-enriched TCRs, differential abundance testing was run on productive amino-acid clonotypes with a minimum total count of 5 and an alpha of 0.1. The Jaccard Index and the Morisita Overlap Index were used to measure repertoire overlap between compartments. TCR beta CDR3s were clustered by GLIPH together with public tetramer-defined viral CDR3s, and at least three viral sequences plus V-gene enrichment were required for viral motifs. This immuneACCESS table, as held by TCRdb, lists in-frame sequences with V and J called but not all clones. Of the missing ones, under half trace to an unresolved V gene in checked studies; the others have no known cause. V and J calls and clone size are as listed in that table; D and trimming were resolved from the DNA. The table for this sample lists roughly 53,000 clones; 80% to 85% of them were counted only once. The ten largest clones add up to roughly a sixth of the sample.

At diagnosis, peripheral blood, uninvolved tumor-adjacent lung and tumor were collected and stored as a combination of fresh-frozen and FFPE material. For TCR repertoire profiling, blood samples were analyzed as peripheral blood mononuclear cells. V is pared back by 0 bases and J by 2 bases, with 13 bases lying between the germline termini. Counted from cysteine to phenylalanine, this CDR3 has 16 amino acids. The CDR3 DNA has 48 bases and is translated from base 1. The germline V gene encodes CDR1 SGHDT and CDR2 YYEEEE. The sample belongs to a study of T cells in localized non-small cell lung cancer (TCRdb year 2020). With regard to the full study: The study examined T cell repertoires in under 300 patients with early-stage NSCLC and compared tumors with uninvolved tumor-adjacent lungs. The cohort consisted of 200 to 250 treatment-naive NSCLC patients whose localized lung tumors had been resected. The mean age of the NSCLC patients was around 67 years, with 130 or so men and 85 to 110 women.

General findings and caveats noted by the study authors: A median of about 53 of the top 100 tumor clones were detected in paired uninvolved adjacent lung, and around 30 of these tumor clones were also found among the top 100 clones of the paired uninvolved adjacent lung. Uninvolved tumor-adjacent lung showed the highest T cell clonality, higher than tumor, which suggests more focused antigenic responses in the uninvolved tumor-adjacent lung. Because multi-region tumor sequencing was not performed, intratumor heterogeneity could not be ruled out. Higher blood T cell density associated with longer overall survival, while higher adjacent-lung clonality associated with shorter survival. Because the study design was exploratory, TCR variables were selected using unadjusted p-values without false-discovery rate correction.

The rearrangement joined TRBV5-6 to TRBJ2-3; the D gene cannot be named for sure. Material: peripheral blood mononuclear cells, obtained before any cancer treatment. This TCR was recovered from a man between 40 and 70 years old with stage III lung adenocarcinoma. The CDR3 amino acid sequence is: CASSLDSQRYTDTQYF. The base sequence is TGTGCCAGCAGCTTGGATTCGCAGCGCTACACAGATACGCAGTATTTT.